This T cell receptor (beta chain) originates from a study of CD8 T cells in Susac syndrome. This CDR3 spans 14 amino acids. CDR1 is SGHAT and CDR2 is FQNNGV in the germline V gene. V shed 4 bases and J 5 bases; nucleotides not matched to a gene: 6. Reverse transcription of roughly 0.5 to 1 ug RNA was carried out with random hexamers. Amplification of TCR beta CDR3 by immunoSEQ multiplex PCR spanned 54 Vbeta and 13 Jbeta. TCRdb re-called the immunoSEQ multiplex PCR reads with MiXCR, one entry per CDR3 protein. Among hundreds of thousands of distinct CDR3 sequences listed, 75% to 85% were seen once. Material for sequencing was CD8+ T cells from PBMCs. The clonotype originates from a human donor with multiple sclerosis. V usage is TRBV11-2 and J usage is TRBJ2-5; TRBD2 agrees at 8 bases. The CDR3: CASSYRLARETQYF. The CDR3 DNA reads TGTGCCAGCAGCTACCGACTAGCGAGGGAGACCCAGTACTTC.